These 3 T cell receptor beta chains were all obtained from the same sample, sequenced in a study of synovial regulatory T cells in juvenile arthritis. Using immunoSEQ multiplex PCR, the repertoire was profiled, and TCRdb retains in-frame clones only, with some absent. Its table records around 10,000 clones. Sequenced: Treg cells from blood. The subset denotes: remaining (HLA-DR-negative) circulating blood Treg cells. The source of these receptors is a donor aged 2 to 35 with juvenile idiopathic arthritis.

The CDR3 loop reads CASSLGGKLFF. The chain combines TRBV5-8 with TRBJ1-4. CDR3 length: 11 amino acids. Nucleotide data are not available. Looked up from germline, CDR1 is SGHTS and CDR2 is YDEGEE. Based on the CDR3 plus reference TRBV5-8 and TRBJ1-4, the full variable domain is EAGVTQSPTHLIKTRGQQATLRCSPISGHTSVYWYQQALGLGLQFLLWYDEGEERNRGNFPPRFSGRQFPNYSSELNVNALELEDSALYLCASSLGGKLFFGSGTQLSVL.

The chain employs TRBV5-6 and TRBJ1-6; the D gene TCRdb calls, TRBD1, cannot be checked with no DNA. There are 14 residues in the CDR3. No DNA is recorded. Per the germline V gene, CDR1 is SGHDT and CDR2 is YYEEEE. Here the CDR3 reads CASSFGTNNSPLHF.

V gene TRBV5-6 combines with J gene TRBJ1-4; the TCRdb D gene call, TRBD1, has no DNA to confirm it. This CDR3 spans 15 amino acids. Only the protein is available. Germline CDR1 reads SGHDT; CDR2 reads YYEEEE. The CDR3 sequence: CASSLVRTGNEKLFF.